This TCR beta chain was sequenced in a study of T cells expressing NK-cell markers. TCRdb reprocessed the 5' RACE reads and keeps a single row for each CDR3 protein, giving no DNA. The sample has 500,000 to 600,000 distinct CDR3 sequences. The germline V gene encodes CDR1 SEHNR and CDR2 FQNEAQ (reference sequence). The CDR3 consists of 17 residues. This clonotype was obtained from a man aged 18 to 30 in good health. V usage is TRBV7-9 and J usage is TRBJ2-3. The sample consisted of blood T cells: a sorted CD56 or NKG2C T cell subset, CD4+ or CD8+ T cells, or bulk PBMC T cells (not recorded which). The CDR3 here is CASSLDTSGLSTDTQYF.